Presented here are 9 T cell receptor beta chains from one specimen sequenced in a study of CD4 T cells in relation to SARS-CoV-2 and coronaviruses. TCRdb's copy holds only in-frame clones and misses some; the assay was immunoSEQ multiplex PCR. The data show roughly 18,000 clones, with 70% to 85% seen just once and about a quarter held by the top ten. These receptors' antigens are unknown. Before the COVID-19 pandemic, during about 2010-2019, CD4+ T cells were taken from unexposed donors. After less than 11 days of culture, CD4+ T cells were isolated. Specimen: CD4+ T cells from PBMCs, cultured in vitro. The receptor source for this set is a human donor in good health.

The chain links TRBV4-1 to TRBJ2-1, with D perhaps TRBD2 (5 bases). From germline, CDR1 is MGHRA and CDR2 YSYEKL. This CDR3 is built from 14 residues. V lost 4 bases and J lost 9, with 16 bases in between. CDR3 region: CASSPLGVAGEQFF. CDR3 sequence (DNA): TGCGCCAGCAGCCCCCTCGGGGTGGCGGGTGAGCAGTTCTTC.

A few counts support this clone. This chain uses TRBV12-5 with TRBJ1-5; D is unresolved. Trimming shortened V by 0 bases and J by 7 bases, and 7 bases separated the two germline ends. The CDR3 sequence is 13 residues long. Germline values: CDR1 LGHNT, CDR2 FRNRAP. The CDR3 loop reads CASGLVNVQPQHF. The CDR3 DNA follows: TGTGCTAGTGGTTTGGTTAACGTCCAGCCCCAGCATTTT.

The rearrangement links TRBV19 to TRBJ2-3, with D unclear. The CDR3 is 16 residues long. V was cut by 5 bases and J by 1 base, with 16 bases left in between. Germline CDR1 reads LNHDA; CDR2 reads SQIVND (reference sequence). The CDR3 DNA reads TGTGCCAGTAGTTTCCCTCTGGGGTCGGGCACAGATACGCAGTATTTT. Translated: CASSFPLGSGTDTQYF.

This clone has more than one count but fewer than ten. The rearrangement uses TRBV9 and TRBJ2-7; no firm D call. CDR3 length: 12 residues. V dropped 1 base and J dropped 6 bases, with 8 bases sitting between them. Germline CDR1 reads SGDLS; CDR2 reads YYNGEE. The DNA for the CDR3 is TGTGCCAGCAGCGTATATGGACGCGAGCAGTACTTC. Encoded protein: CASSVYGREQYF.

The chain joins TRBV28 to TRBJ2-3; possibly TRBD1 or TRBD2 for D (6 bases each). The germline V and J ends were trimmed by 5 bases and 5 bases, with 17 bases remaining between them. From germline, CDR1 is MDHEN and CDR2 SYDVKM. The CDR3 consists of 15 residues. The CDR3 sequence is CASSPPGAPRDTQYF. The DNA for the CDR3 is TGTGCCAGCAGTCCCCCGGGGGCCCCAAGAGATACGCAGTATTTT.

The CDR3 nucleotides are TGTGCCAGCAGTCCCTTCCCGGGGAACACTGAAGCTTTCTTT. Translating gives CASSPFPGNTEAFF. The gene calls are TRBV28 and TRBJ1-1; no reliable D call. Germline values: CDR1 MDHEN, CDR2 SYDVKM. V was clipped by 5 bases and J by 1 base, with 11 bases between them. The CDR3 consists of 14 residues.

The rearrangement uses TRBV5-1 and TRBJ2-7; 7 bases are shared with TRBD1. The length of the CDR3 is 13 residues. Losses at the gene ends were 4 bases for V and 4 bases for J; bases not matched to a gene: 5. Germline-derived CDR1 and CDR2 are SGHRS and YFSETQ. The CDR3: CASSPGQSYEQYF. CDR3 DNA: TGCGCCAGCAGCCCGGGACAGAGTTACGAGCAGTACTTC.

This chain links TRBV3-1 (or the pseudogene TRBV3-2) with TRBJ2-5; TRBD2 agrees at 9 bases. J lost 5 bases, V lost 3 bases, and 7 bases had no gene match. In germline, CDR1 is LGHDT, CDR2 YNNKEL (reference sequence). The CDR3 runs to 15 residues. CDR3 in amino acids: CASSQVAGEGETQYF. The CDR3 nucleotides read TGTGCCAGCAGCCAGGTAGCGGGAGAGGGTGAGACCCAGTACTTC.

The chain links TRBV9 to TRBJ1-6; D gene ambiguous. The CDR3 runs 16 residues. The germline V gene has CDR1 SGDLS and CDR2 YYNGEE. The V gene lost 3 bases and the J gene lost 0 bases, with 10 bases spanning the gap. The CDR3 protein is CASSAGGSSYNSPLHF. CDR3 sequence (DNA): TGTGCCAGCAGCGCAGGCGGGAGCTCCTATAATTCACCCCTCCACTTT.